This T cell receptor beta chain was obtained from a study of regulatory and conventional T cells in breast cancer. This CDR3 spans 16 amino acids. CDR1 is MDHEN and CDR2 is SYDVKM in the germline V gene. V was clipped by 3 bases and J by 2 bases; unmatched bases: 5. TCRdb ran MiXCR on the PCR reads and lists one entry per CDR3 protein. The top ten clones hold around 1.5% of a sample with 15,000 or so distinct CDR3 sequences, around 30% of them seen once. The sample was conventional T cells from blood. The receptor's source is a female donor in good health. The rearrangement uses TRBV28 and TRBJ2-3, with TRBD2 identical over 10 bases. CDR3 sequence: CASSFGLAENTDTQYF. The CDR3 DNA is TGTGCCAGCAGTTTTGGACTAGCGGAAAACACAGATACGCAGTATTTT.